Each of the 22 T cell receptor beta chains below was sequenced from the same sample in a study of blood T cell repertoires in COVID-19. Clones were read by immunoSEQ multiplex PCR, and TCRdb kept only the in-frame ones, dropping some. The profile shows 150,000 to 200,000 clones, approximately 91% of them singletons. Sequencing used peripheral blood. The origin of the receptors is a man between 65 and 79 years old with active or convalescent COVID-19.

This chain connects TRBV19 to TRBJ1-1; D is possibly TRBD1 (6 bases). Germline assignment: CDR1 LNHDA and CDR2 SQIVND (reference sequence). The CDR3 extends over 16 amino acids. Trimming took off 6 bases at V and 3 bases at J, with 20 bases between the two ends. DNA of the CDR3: TGTGCCAGTAGCCGCCCCGGGGGGCGCGTGTACACTGAAGCTTTCTTT. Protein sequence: CASSRPGGRVYTEAFF.

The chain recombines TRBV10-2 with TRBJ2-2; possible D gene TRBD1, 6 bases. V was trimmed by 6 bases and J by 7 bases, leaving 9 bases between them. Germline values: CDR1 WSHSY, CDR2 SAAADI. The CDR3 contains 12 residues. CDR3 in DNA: TGCGCCAGCAGGCAGGGGCACGGGGAGCTGTTTTTT. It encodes CASRQGHGELFF.

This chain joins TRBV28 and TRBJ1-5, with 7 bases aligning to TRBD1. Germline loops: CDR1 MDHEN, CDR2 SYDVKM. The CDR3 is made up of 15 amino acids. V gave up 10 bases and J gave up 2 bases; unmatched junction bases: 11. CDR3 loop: CATREGGEGNQPQHF. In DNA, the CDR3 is TGTGCCACCCGGGAAGGGGGCGAGGGCAATCAGCCCCAGCATTTT.

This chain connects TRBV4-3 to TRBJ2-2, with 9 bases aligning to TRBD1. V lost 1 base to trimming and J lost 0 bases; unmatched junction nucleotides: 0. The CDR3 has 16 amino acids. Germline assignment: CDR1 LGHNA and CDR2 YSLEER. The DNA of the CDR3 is TGCGCCAGCAGCCAAGGGACAGGGGCGAACACCGGGGAGCTGTTTTTT. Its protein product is CASSQGTGANTGELFF.

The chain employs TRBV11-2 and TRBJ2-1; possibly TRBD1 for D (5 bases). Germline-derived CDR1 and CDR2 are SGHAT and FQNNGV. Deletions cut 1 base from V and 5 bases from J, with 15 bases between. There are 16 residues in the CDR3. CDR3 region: CASSLVGEVDNNEQFF. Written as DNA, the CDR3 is TGTGCCAGCAGCTTAGTTGGTGAAGTGGACAACAATGAGCAGTTCTTC. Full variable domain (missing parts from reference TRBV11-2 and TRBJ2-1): EAGVAQSPRYKIIEKRQSVAFWCNPISGHATLYWYQQILGQGPKLLIQFQNNGVVDDSQLPKDRFSAERLKGVDSTLKIQPAKLEDSAVYLCASSLVGEVDNNEQFFGPGTRLTVL.

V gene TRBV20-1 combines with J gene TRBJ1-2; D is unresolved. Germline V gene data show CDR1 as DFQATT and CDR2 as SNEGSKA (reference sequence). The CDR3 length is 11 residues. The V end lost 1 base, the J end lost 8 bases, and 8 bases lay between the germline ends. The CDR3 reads CSARGLRGYTF. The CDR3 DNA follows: TGCAGTGCTAGAGGACTCCGCGGCTACACCTTC.

The CDR3 sequence is CASSRDRDYGYTF. The CDR3 DNA reads TGTGCCAGCAGTCGGGACAGAGACTATGGCTACACCTTC. V gene TRBV6-6 combines with J gene TRBJ1-2; 7 positions agree with TRBD1. V shed 5 bases, J shed 3 bases, and the junction held 3 bases outside the gene matches. Germline CDR1 is MNHNY and CDR2 is SVGAGI (reference sequence). There are 13 residues in the CDR3.

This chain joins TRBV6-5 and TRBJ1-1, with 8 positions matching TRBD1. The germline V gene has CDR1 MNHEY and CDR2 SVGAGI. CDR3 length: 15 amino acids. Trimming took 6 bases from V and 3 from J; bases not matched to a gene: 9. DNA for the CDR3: TGTGCCAGCAGAACCTCAGGGGGCTTGGACACTGAAGCTTTCTTT. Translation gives CASRTSGGLDTEAFF.

The CDR3 is CARTEGRGETQYF. The DNA for the CDR3 is TGTGCCAGGACGGAGGGGCGCGGAGAGACCCAGTACTTC. The chain employs TRBV2 and TRBJ2-5; maybe TRBD2 (6 bases). The CDR3 runs to 13 residues. In germline, CDR1 is SNHLY, CDR2 FYNNEI. Trimming removed 9 bases from V and 4 bases from J, with 15 bases in between.

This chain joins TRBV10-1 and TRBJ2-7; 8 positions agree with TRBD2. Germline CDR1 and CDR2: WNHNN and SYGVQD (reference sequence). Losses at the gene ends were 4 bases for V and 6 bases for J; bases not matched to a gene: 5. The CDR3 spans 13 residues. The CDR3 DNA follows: TGCGCCAGCAGTGCCGGGGGGGGCGGCGAGCAGTACTTC. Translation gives CASSAGGGGEQYF.

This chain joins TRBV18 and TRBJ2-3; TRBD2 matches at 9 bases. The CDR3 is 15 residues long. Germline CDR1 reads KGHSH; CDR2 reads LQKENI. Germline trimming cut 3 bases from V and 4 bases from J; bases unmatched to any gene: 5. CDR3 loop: CASSPGGGAADTQYF. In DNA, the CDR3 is TGTGCCAGCTCACCGGGCGGGGGGGCCGCAGATACGCAGTATTTT.

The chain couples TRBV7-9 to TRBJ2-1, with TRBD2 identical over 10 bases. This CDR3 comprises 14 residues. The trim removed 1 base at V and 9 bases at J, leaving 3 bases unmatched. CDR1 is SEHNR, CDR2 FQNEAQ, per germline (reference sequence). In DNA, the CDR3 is TGTGCCAGCAGCTTAGTACTAGCGGGAACTGAGCAGTTCTTC. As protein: CASSLVLAGTEQFF.

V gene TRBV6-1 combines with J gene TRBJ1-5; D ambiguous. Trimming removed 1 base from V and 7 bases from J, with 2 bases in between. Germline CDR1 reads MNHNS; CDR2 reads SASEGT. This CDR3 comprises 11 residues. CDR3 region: CASSEVQPQHF. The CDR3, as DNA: TGTGCCAGCAGTGAAGTACAGCCCCAGCATTTT.

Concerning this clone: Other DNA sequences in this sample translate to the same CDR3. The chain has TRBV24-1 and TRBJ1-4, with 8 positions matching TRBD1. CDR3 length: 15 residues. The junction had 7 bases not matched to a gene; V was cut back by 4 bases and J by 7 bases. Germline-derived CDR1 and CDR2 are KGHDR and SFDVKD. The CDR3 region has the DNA TGTGCCACCAGTGAGTCCGGGACAGGAGGTGAAAAACTGTTTTTT. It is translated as CATSESGTGGEKLFF.

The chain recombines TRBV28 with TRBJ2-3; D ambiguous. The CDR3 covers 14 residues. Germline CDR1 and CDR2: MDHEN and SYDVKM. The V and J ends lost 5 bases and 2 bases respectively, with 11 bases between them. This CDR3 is CASSQLYDTDTQYF. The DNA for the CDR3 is TGTGCCAGCAGTCAGTTGTACGACACAGATACGCAGTATTTT.

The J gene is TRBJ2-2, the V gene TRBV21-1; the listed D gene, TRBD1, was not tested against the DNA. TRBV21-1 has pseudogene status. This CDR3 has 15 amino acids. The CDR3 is CASNRPGGGTGELFF. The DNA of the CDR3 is TGTGCCAGCAACCGCCCAGGGGGTGGGACCGGGGAGCTGTTTTTT.

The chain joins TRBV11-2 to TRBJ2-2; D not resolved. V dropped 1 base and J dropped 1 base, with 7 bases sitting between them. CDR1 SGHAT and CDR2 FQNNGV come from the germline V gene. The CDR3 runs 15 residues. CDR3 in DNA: TGTGCCAGCAGCTTAGGAACAGTGAACACCGGGGAGCTGTTTTTT. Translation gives CASSLGTVNTGELFF.

The CDR3 loop is CASSPLRGRNTEAFF. Written as DNA, the CDR3 is TGTGCCAGTAGTCCCCTTAGGGGGAGAAACACTGAAGCTTTCTTT. The V call is TRBV19, the J call TRBJ1-1; D perhaps matches TRBD1 (6 bases). Trimming took 5 bases from V and 2 from J, leaving 15 bases between them. Germline CDR1 LNHDA, CDR2 SQIVND (reference sequence). The CDR3 length is 15 residues.

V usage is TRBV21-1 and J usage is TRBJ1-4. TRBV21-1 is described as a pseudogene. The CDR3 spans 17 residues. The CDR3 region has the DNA TGTGCCAGCAGCAACTGTAGGACCGGGCGAGGACTAGACGGGCGAATTTTT. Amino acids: CASSNCRTGRGLDGRIF.

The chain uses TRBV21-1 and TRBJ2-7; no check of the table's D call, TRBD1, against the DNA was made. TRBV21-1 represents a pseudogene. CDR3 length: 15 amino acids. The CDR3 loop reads CASSKGGRRVYEQYF. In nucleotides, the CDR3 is TGTGCCAGCAGCAAAGGGGGCAGAAGGGTTTACGAGCAGTACTTC.

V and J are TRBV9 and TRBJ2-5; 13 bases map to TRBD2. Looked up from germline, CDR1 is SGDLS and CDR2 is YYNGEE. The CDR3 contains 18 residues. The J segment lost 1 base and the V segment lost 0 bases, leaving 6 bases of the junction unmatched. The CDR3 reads CASSVGGLAGPSQETQYF. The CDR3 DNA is TGTGCCAGCAGCGTAGGGGGACTAGCGGGGCCAAGCCAAGAGACCCAGTACTTC.

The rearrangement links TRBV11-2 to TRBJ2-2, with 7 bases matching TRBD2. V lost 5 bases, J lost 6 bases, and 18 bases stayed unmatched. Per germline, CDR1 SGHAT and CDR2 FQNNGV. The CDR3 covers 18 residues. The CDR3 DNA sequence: TGTGCCAGCAGCCTACTCGGGCTAGCGGTTGGGAGACCCGGGGAGCTGTTTTTT. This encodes CASSLLGLAVGRPGELFF.